Below, one T cell receptor beta chain is given with its context. The antigen is unknown. The record originates from a study of T-cell reconstitution after alpha-beta-depleted transplantation in children. Whole-study results and caveats: About two months after transplant, alpha-beta T cells reportedly came from several hundred expanded graft clones.

Researchers prepared the TCRbeta library using unique molecular identifiers, the study reports. TCRdb redid the calling of the PCR reads with MiXCR, one entry per CDR3 protein. The table lists approximately 230,000 distinct CDR3 sequences, roughly a quarter of them singletons. The CDR3 extends over 13 amino acids. V shed 1 base and J shed 8 bases, with 9 bases lying between them. Germline V gene sequence: CDR1 MGHDK, CDR2 SYGVNS. The input for sequencing was PBMCs, mostly from graft donor cells, taken 360 days after TCRalphabeta/CD19-depleted stem cell transplant. This chain joins TRBV25-1 and TRBJ2-1; D unresolved. The receptor was derived from a female patient aged 2 to 10 who had a stem cell transplant for congenital amegakaryocytic thrombocytopenia, so the T cells may come from the graft donor. CDR3 loop: CASSELGIYEQFF. In DNA, the CDR3 is TGTGCCAGCAGTGAATTAGGGATATATGAGCAGTTCTTC.